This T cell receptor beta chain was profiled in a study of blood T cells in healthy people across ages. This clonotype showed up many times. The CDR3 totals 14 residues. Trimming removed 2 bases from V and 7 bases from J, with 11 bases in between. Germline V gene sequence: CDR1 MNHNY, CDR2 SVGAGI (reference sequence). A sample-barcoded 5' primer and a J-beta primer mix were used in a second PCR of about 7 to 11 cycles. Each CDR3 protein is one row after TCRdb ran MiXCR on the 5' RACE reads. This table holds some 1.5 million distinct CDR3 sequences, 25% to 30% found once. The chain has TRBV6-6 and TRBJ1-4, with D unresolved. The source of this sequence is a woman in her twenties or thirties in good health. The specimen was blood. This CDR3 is CASSYPAAPEKLFF. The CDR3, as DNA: TGTGCCAGCAGTTACCCGGCCGCTCCTGAAAAACTGTTTTTT.